This entry lists 8 T cell receptor beta chains sequenced from one sample in a study of shared clonotypes between healthy human individuals. In the naive CD8 group, cells lacked CD45RO and were positively selected for CCR7, so terminally differentiated effector memory CD45RA+ cells were left out. Data came from immunoSEQ multiplex PCR; TCRdb stores just in-frame clones and leaves some out. In the table there are hundreds of thousands of clones, about 97% of which are singletons. The specimen was naive CD8+ T cells sorted from blood. Every receptor here comes from a man younger than 45 in good health.

This clone appeared once. The rearrangement joins TRBV30 to TRBJ2-7; D is unresolved. Trimming took off 4 bases at V and 0 bases at J, with 13 bases between the two ends. Germline-derived CDR1 and CDR2 are GTSNPN and SVGIG (reference sequence). The CDR3 sequence is 14 residues long. CDR3 DNA sequence: TGTGCCTGGACGCCTACCGGAAGCTCCTACGAGCAGTACTTC. Protein: CAWTPTGSSYEQYF.

The chain links TRBV5-1 to TRBJ2-1; the D gene is possibly TRBD2 (5 bases). Germline CDR1 SGHRS, CDR2 YFSETQ. The CDR3 runs to 15 residues. V shed 1 base and J shed 0 bases, with 8 bases lying between them. CDR3 residues: CASSLLGNSYNEQFF. In DNA, the CDR3 is TGCGCCAGCAGCTTGCTCGGGAACTCCTACAATGAGCAGTTCTTC.

The rearrangement joins TRBV15 to TRBJ2-7; D perhaps matches TRBD1 (5 bases). The ends were cut back, 3 bases at V and 4 bases at J, with 10 bases in the middle. This CDR3 comprises 13 residues. Germline CDR1 reads LNHNV; CDR2 reads YYDKDF (reference sequence). This chain's CDR3 is CATSRLDTYEQYF. CDR3 bases: TGTGCCACCAGCAGGCTGGACACTTACGAGCAGTACTTC.

The rearrangement joins TRBV5-4 to TRBJ2-7; D perhaps matches TRBD2 (5 bases). The germline V and J ends were trimmed by 1 base and 3 bases, with 8 bases remaining between them. CDR1 and CDR2 from the germline V gene are SGHNT and YYREEE (reference sequence). The CDR3 sequence is 13 residues long. The CDR3 region has the DNA TGTGCCAGCAGCTTGCTTAGCGACTACGAGCAGTACTTC. Its protein is CASSLLSDYEQYF.

The rearrangement links TRBV27 to TRBJ2-3; TRBD2 matches at 15 bases. The CDR3 totals 19 residues. V dropped 5 bases and J dropped 3; count of bases not matched to a gene: 12. Germline CDR1 MNHEY, CDR2 SMNVEV (reference sequence). For the CDR3, the DNA is TGTGCCAGCAGTCCCCTTGGACTAGCGGGAGGGGGGAGGACAGATACGCAGTATTTT. Protein sequence: CASSPLGLAGGGRTDTQYF.

DNA of the CDR3: TGCGCCAGCAGCTTGGCCCGGGGGCGGGAGGGGTACGAGCAGTACTTC. It encodes CASSLARGREGYEQYF. The chain recombines TRBV5-1 with TRBJ2-7; TRBD2 matches at 9 bases. The CDR3 is 16 amino acids. CDR1 and CDR2 (germline): SGHRS, YFSETQ. With 0 bases clipped from V and 4 bases from J, the junction kept 8 bases outside the gene matches.

This chain connects TRBV5-1 to TRBJ2-3; D may be TRBD1 (5 bases). The V end was cut by 2 bases, the J end by 0 bases, with 13 bases between. Germline V gives CDR1 SGHRS, CDR2 YFSETQ. The CDR3 runs 16 residues. In DNA form, the CDR3 reads TGCGCCAGCAGCTTAAGGACAACCACTAGCACAGATACGCAGTATTTT. Protein: CASSLRTTTSTDTQYF.

The rearrangement joins TRBV5-4 to TRBJ2-7; D unclear. This CDR3 contains 13 residues. Looked up from germline, CDR1 is SGHNT and CDR2 is YYREEE (reference sequence). Trimming cost V 4 bases and J 3 bases, with 11 bases left between them. The CDR3 region is CASSDWSGYEQYF. In nucleotides, the CDR3 is TGTGCCAGCAGCGACTGGAGTGGCTACGAGCAGTACTTC.